This record looks at one T cell receptor (beta chain) sequence and its context. This sample is part of a study of blood T cell repertoires in COVID-19. Looking at the study overall: The samples span acute and convalescent COVID-19 from the United States, Italy and Spain. The cDNA or gDNA used as material had been derived from T cells, B-cell-depleted T cells, or PBMCs.

Methods used by the authors: Estimates of nucleated cell counts were drawn from the amplification of reference gene primers. Clones were read by immunoSEQ multiplex PCR, and TCRdb kept only the in-frame ones, dropping some. The V and J calls and the clone size are those of that table, but D and trimming were determined from the DNA. The sample contains about 56,000 clones, 84% of which appear only once. Per the germline V gene, CDR1 is MNHNS and CDR2 is SASEGT. This CDR3 spans 16 amino acids. V lost 3 bases and J 5 bases, leaving 19 bases between the germline ends. This clonotype originated in a woman aged 80 or over with acute or convalescent COVID-19. Sequenced: peripheral blood. The rearrangement links TRBV6-1 to TRBJ1-1, with TRBD1 as a possible D gene (6 bases). The CDR3 reads CASSDAVGRGDTEAFF. The DNA for the CDR3 is TGTGCCAGCAGTGATGCAGTAGGCAGGGGAGATACTGAAGCTTTCTTT.